Each of the 8 T cell receptor beta chains below was sequenced from the same sample in a study of low-dose radiotherapy and immunotherapy resistance in tumors. TRAV and TRBV primers primed cDNA for both TCRalpha and TCRbeta. The TCRs were subjected to amplification over roughly 18 PCR cycles employing a constant-region primer in conjunction with a V-primer adapter. A single record per CDR3 protein comes from TCRdb applying MiXCR to the reads. Here the sample spans about 39,000 distinct CDR3 sequences, roughly a third being singletons. This sample's time point: before trial treatment. The sequenced sample was PBMCs, obtained before treatment. Receptor source: a male donor with gallbladder cancer.

This clonotype appeared many times. This chain joins TRBV5-6 and TRBJ2-7; D uncertain. V was shortened by 1 base and J by 3 bases, with 5 bases between the two germline ends. The CDR3 is made up of 12 amino acids. Germline V gene sequence: CDR1 SGHDT, CDR2 YYEEEE. CDR3 region: CASSLWFYEQYF. The CDR3 DNA reads TGTGCCAGCAGCTTGTGGTTCTACGAGCAGTACTTC.

The chain carries TRBV6-1 and TRBJ1-1; possible D gene TRBD1, 6 bases. Deletions cut 6 bases from V and 5 bases from J, with 13 bases between. Germline assignment: CDR1 MNHNS and CDR2 SASEGT. This CDR3 contains 13 residues. The DNA of the CDR3 is TGTGCCAGCAGAACAAACAGGGAAACTGAAGCTTTCTTT. It translates to CASRTNRETEAFF.

This clonotype has ten or more counts. The chain couples TRBV4-1 to TRBJ2-4; D is perhaps TRBD2 (5 bases). The germline V and J ends were trimmed by 2 bases and 6 bases, with 17 bases remaining between them. Looked up from germline, CDR1 is MGHRA and CDR2 is YSYEKL. There are 16 residues in the CDR3. The CDR3 nucleotides read TGCGCCAGCAGCCAACCTCGGACGGGATTGAGAAACATTCAGTACTTC. It codes for CASSQPRTGLRNIQYF.

By sample fraction, this clonotype is medium-sized (0.01 to 0.1%). The rearrangement links TRBV28 to TRBJ2-3, with 8 bases fitting TRBD2. The CDR3 runs 14 residues. V lost 7 bases to trimming and J lost 3 bases; unmatched junction nucleotides: 6. Germline-derived CDR1 and CDR2 are MDHEN and SYDVKM. In DNA form, the CDR3 reads TGTGCCAGCATGGGCGCGGGGGGAACAGATACGCAGTATTTT. Amino acids: CASMGAGGTDTQYF.

This clonotype was seen a single time. J is TRBJ2-2 and V is TRBV9; 10 positions agree with TRBD1. CDR3 length equals 16 residues. Trimming removed 0 bases from V and 7 bases from J; junction bases left unmatched: 6. Germline V CDR1 and CDR2: SGDLS, YYNGEE. The CDR3 DNA sequence: TGTGCCAGCAGCGTAGAAGGGACAGGGGTGGTCGGGGAGCTGTTTTTT. It encodes CASSVEGTGVVGELFF. Full variable domain (rest looked up from reference TRBV9 and TRBJ2-2): DSGVTQTPKHLITATGQRVTLRCSPRSGDLSVYWYQQSLDQGLQFLIQYYNGEERAKGNILERFSAQQFPDLHSELNLSSLELGDSALYFCASSVEGTGVVGELFFGEGSRLTVL.

This clonotype showed up many times. The chain recombines TRBV2 with TRBJ1-5, with 7 bases fitting TRBD1. The CDR3 has 15 amino acids. With 2 bases clipped from V and 2 bases from J, the junction kept 3 bases outside the gene matches. Germline V CDR1 and CDR2: SNHLY, FYNNEI. In nucleotides, the CDR3 is TGTGCCAGCAGTGAACGGGACAGCCGCAATCAGCCCCAGCATTTT. It translates to CASSERDSRNQPQHF. The full variable domain, with the rest looked up from reference TRBV2 and TRBJ1-5, is EPEVTQTPSHQVTQMGQEVILRCVPISNHLYFYWYRQILGQKVEFLVSFYNNEISEKSEIFDDQFSVERPDGSNFTLKIRSTKLEDSAMYFCASSERDSRNQPQHFGDGTRLSIL.

The rearrangement joins TRBV5-6 to TRBJ2-7, with 11 bases fitting TRBD2. Unmatched junction bases numbered 0, after V lost 0 bases and J lost 1 base. The CDR3 is 15 residues long. Germline CDR1 is SGHDT and CDR2 is YYEEEE. Here the CDR3 reads CASSLGLAGSYEQYF. In DNA, the CDR3 is TGTGCCAGCAGCTTGGGACTAGCGGGATCCTACGAGCAGTACTTC.

Turning to this clonotype: A far larger clone is off by one base, so a read error is likely. The V and J genes are TRBV6-8 and TRBJ2-1; D perhaps matches TRBD1 (5 bases). The germline gives CDR1 MNHGY, CDR2 SAAAGT. The V end was cut by 6 bases, the J end by 10 bases, with 10 bases between. The CDR3 has 11 residues. The CDR3: CASRAGSEQFF. CDR3 nucleotide sequence: TGTGCCAGCAGGGCAGGGTCCGAGCAGTTCTTC.